This TCR beta chain appears in the sequencing data of a study of T-cell reconstitution after alpha-beta-depleted transplantation in children. Study-wide findings and caveats: One year post-transplant, T-cell counts and diversity were largely derived from T cells produced anew. There were reportedly several hundred expanded graft clones from which alpha-beta T cells came about two months after transplant. There were some patients whose high TCRbeta diversity at day 60 came from surviving recipient T cells and thymic progenitors.

This clonotype was counted only a few times. Antigen: not known. This CDR3 is built from 14 residues. V lost 4 bases, J lost 0 bases, and 10 bases lay in between. CDR1 and CDR2 from the germline V gene are SEHNR and FQNEAQ (reference sequence). A TCRbeta library incorporating unique molecular identifiers was prepared. TCRdb reprocessed the PCR reads via MiXCR and lists one record per CDR3 protein. This sample has a few hundred thousand distinct CDR3 sequences; 20% to 30% occur once, and the top ten carry 4% to 5.5%. The receptor was isolated from a female patient aged 2 to 10 who had a stem cell transplant for congenital amegakaryocytic thrombocytopenia, so the T cells may come from the graft donor. This chain uses TRBV7-9 with TRBJ2-7, with D possibly matching TRBD1 (6 bases). This sample comprised PBMCs, mostly from graft donor cells, obtained 360 days after TCRalphabeta/CD19-depleted stem cell transplant. In DNA form, the CDR3 reads TGTGCCAGCAGCTCACCAGGGGTCTCCTACGAGCAGTACTTC. It encodes CASSSPGVSYEQYF.